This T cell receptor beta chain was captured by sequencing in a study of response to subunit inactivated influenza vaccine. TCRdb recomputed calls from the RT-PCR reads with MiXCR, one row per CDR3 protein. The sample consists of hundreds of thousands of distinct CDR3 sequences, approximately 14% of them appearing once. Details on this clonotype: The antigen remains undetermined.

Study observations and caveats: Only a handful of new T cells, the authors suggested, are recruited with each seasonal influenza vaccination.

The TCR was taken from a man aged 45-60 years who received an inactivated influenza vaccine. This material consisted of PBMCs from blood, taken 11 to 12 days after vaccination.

CDR3 protein: CASSLRPDSNQPQHF. The CDR3 bases are TGTGCCAGCAGCTTACGGCCTGATAGCAATCAGCCCCAGCATTTT. The chain links TRBV7-2 to TRBJ1-5; no clear D gene. The germline V gene has CDR1 SGHTA and CDR2 FQGNSA. Trimming removed 2 bases from V and 0 bases from J, with 8 bases in between. The CDR3 is 15 amino acids.